A single sample is the source of the 27 T cell receptor beta chains below, sequenced in a study of Ad26.COV2.S vaccination and SARS-CoV-2 variants. Treatment denoted: roughly 20 received Ad26.COV2.S at low or high dose, single or two shots; five or six received placebo; per-sample allocation not given. Specimen acquisition occurred on day 63 following the initial vaccine or placebo injection. Data came from immunoSEQ multiplex PCR; TCRdb stores just in-frame clones and leaves some out. Of about 440,000 clones listed, around nine tenths were seen once; the top ten hold 10% to 15%. The material sequenced was peripheral blood, taken in a trial of Ad26.COV2.S vaccine versus placebo. Receptor source: a person aged 18-60 years who received the Ad26.COV2.S COVID-19 vaccine or a placebo.

The genes are TRBV19 and TRBJ1-6; a possible D gene is TRBD1 (6 bases). Germline CDR1 reads LNHDA; CDR2 reads SQIVND (reference sequence). V gave up 8 bases and J gave up 7 bases, with 12 bases separating them. The CDR3 contains 13 residues. CDR3 DNA sequence: TGTGCCAGTGCCCAGGGGCAAAATTCACCCCTCCACTTT. It specifies CASAQGQNSPLHF.

The rearrangement joins TRBV7-2 to TRBJ2-1; 7 bases fit TRBD2. The germline V gene has CDR1 SGHTA and CDR2 FQGNSA. V shed 1 base and J 4 bases; nucleotides not matched to a gene: 4. The CDR3 spans 15 residues. CDR3 nucleotides: TGTGCCAGCAGCTTAGTAGCGGGCATATACAATGAGCAGTTCTTC. Translation: CASSLVAGIYNEQFF.

This chain links TRBV2 with TRBJ1-2; the match to TRBD1 covers 9 bases. CDR1 SNHLY and CDR2 FYNNEI come from the germline V gene. The trim removed 3 bases at V and 7 bases at J, leaving 9 bases unmatched. The CDR3 consists of 15 residues. This chain's CDR3 is CASSEVTGQGGGYTF. The CDR3 DNA follows: TGTGCCAGCAGTGAGGTTACGGGACAGGGCGGTGGCTACACCTTC.

The rearrangement uses TRBV19 and TRBJ2-1; D remains ambiguous. This CDR3 has 16 amino acids. Germline V gene sequence: CDR1 LNHDA, CDR2 SQIVND (reference sequence). Trimming shortened V by 2 bases and J by 0 bases, and 11 bases separated the two germline ends. CDR3 in DNA: TGTGCCAGTAGTATAACAGCAATGAGCTCCTACAATGAGCAGTTCTTC. This encodes CASSITAMSSYNEQFF.

The chain recombines TRBV30 with TRBJ1-5, with D possibly being TRBD1 (5 bases). V was shortened by 2 bases and J by 9 bases, with 14 bases between the two germline ends. CDR3 length: 13 residues. From germline, CDR1 is GTSNPN and CDR2 SVGIG (reference sequence). In nucleotides, the CDR3 is TGTGCCTGGAGTCCCCACGGGGCACGGCCCCAGCATTTT. This gives the protein CAWSPHGARPQHF.

This chain uses TRBV7-2 with TRBJ1-2, with D uncertain. Germline CDR1 reads SGHTA; CDR2 reads FQGNSA. The length of the CDR3 is 15 residues. Trimming removed 3 bases from V and 0 bases from J, with 11 bases in between. CDR3 residues: CASSFGTGPNYGYTF. The CDR3 DNA sequence: TGTGCCAGCAGCTTTGGAACCGGACCTAACTATGGCTACACCTTC.

The chain carries TRBV10-3 and TRBJ2-5; D is perhaps TRBD1 or TRBD2 (5 bases each). The CDR3 has 14 residues. Trimming took 10 bases from V and 1 from J, leaving 16 bases between them. CDR1 is ENHRY, CDR2 SYGVKD, per germline. CDR3 in DNA: TGTGCCACCGGGGCGGCGACAGCCCAAGAGACCCAGTACTTC. Translated, it gives CATGAATAQETQYF.

The chain links TRBV7-9 to TRBJ1-5, with D hard to call. V shed 5 bases and J shed 2 bases, with 10 bases lying between them. Germline V lookup: CDR1 SEHNR, CDR2 FQNEAQ (reference sequence). The CDR3 covers 14 residues. CDR3 coding DNA: TGTGCCAGCAGCCCAGCGCAGGGCAATCAGCCCCAGCATTTT. As protein: CASSPAQGNQPQHF.

This sequence joins TRBV5-8 and TRBJ2-1; 10 bases are shared with TRBD1. V trimming: 3 bases; J trimming: 6 bases; junction bases outside the gene matches: 9. CDR3 length equals 16 residues. Germline V gene lookup returns CDR1 SGHTS and CDR2 YDEGEE. CDR3 in amino acids: CASSYRPGQGINEQFF. CDR3 nucleotide sequence: TGTGCCAGCAGCTACCGTCCGGGACAGGGGATCAATGAGCAGTTCTTC. Looking up the rest from reference TRBV5-8 and TRBJ2-1 gives the full variable domain: EAGVTQSPTHLIKTRGQQATLRCSPISGHTSVYWYQQALGLGLQFLLWYDEGEERNRGNFPPRFSGRQFPNYSSELNVNALELEDSALYLCASSYRPGQGINEQFFGPGTRLTVL.

The rearrangement links TRBV9 to TRBJ2-2; TRBD2 is a possible D gene (6 bases). V was cut by 2 bases and J by 4 bases, with 12 bases left in between. The CDR3 has 15 residues. CDR1 SGDLS and CDR2 YYNGEE come from the germline V gene. The CDR3 DNA reads as TGTGCCAGCAGCGTTCAGCTCGGGAGCACCGGGGAGCTGTTTTTT. Its protein product is CASSVQLGSTGELFF.

The rearrangement uses TRBV2 and TRBJ1-5; 11 bases fit TRBD1. Germline CDR1 SNHLY, CDR2 FYNNEI. The CDR3 length is 16 residues. Trimming cost V 6 bases and J 7 bases; bases outside gene matches: 11. The CDR3 here is CASSPTWTGGGQPQHF. Here the CDR3 DNA reads TGTGCCAGCAGCCCAACTTGGACAGGGGGCGGGCAGCCCCAGCATTTT.

The V gene is TRBV14, the J gene TRBJ1-6; D is uncertain. CDR1 is SGHDN, CDR2 FVKESK, per germline. Trimming stripped 4 bases from V and 12 bases from J, with 13 bases between. This CDR3 has 13 residues. In DNA form, the CDR3 reads TGTGCCAGCAGCCGTACAATTGGCGAACCCCTCCACTTT. Translation gives CASSRTIGEPLHF.

This chain links TRBV19 with TRBJ1-6, with D uncertain. CDR1 LNHDA and CDR2 SQIVND come from the germline V gene (reference sequence). Trimming left V 8 bases short and J 9 bases short, with 14 bases between. The CDR3 consists of 13 residues. The CDR3 protein is CASRLGEGSPLHF. CDR3 DNA: TGTGCCAGTCGCCTCGGGGAGGGTTCACCCCTCCACTTT.

The chain carries TRBV7-9 and TRBJ2-2, with D perhaps matching TRBD2 (6 bases). The V end was cut by 5 bases, the J end by 4 bases, with 20 bases between. This CDR3 has 17 residues. The germline CDR1 and CDR2 sequences are SEHNR and FQNEAQ (reference sequence). The CDR3 DNA reads as TGTGCCAGCAGCCCATGGGATGGGGGAGCGGGCACCGGGGAGCTGTTTTTT. Amino acids: CASSPWDGGAGTGELFF.

The rearrangement uses TRBV28 and TRBJ2-2; no clear D gene. The CDR3 is 13 residues long. The germline V gene has CDR1 MDHEN and CDR2 SYDVKM. Trimming removed 5 bases at V and 7 bases at J, with 11 bases between. The CDR3 is CASSAPGVGELFF. The CDR3 DNA follows: TGTGCCAGCAGTGCGCCCGGTGTCGGGGAGCTGTTTTTT.

CDR3 coding DNA: TGTGCCAGCAGTTCAGCGTGGTATGAGCAGTTCTTC. Translated: CASSSAWYEQFF. J is TRBJ2-1 and V is TRBV28; D is ambiguous. V lost 4 bases, J lost 8 bases, and 9 bases lay in between. This CDR3 region has 12 residues. Germline CDR1 is MDHEN and CDR2 is SYDVKM.

Concerning this clone: The junction does not match germline at one end; this may be a read error. The chain has TRBV19 and TRBJ2-1, with D possibly TRBD2 on 6 matching bases. The length of the CDR3 is 15 residues. Germline CDR1 and CDR2: LNHDA and SQIVND (reference sequence). CDR3 in DNA: TGTGCCAGTAGAATAGCGGACTTGGACCACAATGAGCAGTTCTTC. This codes for CASRIADLDHNEQFF.

This sequence joins TRBV9 and TRBJ2-1; 9 bases are shared with TRBD1. Trimming cost V 3 bases and J 6 bases; bases outside gene matches: 10. The V gene's germline CDR1 is SGDLS and CDR2 YYNGEE. The CDR3 is made up of 16 amino acids. CDR3 residues: CASSAIGQGNRNEQFF. In nucleotides, the CDR3 is TGTGCCAGCAGCGCGATAGGACAGGGGAATCGCAATGAGCAGTTCTTC.

This chain links TRBV5-4 with TRBJ1-2; TRBD1 aligns across 8 bases. This CDR3 spans 14 amino acids. Trimming took 4 bases from V and 3 from J; bases not matched to a gene: 5. Per germline, CDR1 SGHNT and CDR2 YYREEE (reference sequence). The CDR3 nucleotides read TGTGCCAGCAGCCCAGACAGGGGCCACTATGGCTACACCTTC. Protein: CASSPDRGHYGYTF.

This clone was detected a few times. This chain links TRBV15 with TRBJ2-3; D could derive from TRBD1 or TRBD2 (5 bases each). With 1 base removed from V and 2 bases from J, the gap between germline ends came to 16 bases. The germline V gene has CDR1 LNHNV and CDR2 YYDKDF (reference sequence). The CDR3 length is 17 residues. The CDR3 region is CATSRVVGQAATDTQYF. CDR3 bases: TGTGCCACCAGCAGAGTGGTCGGACAAGCGGCCACAGATACGCAGTATTTT.

The chain carries TRBV28 and TRBJ2-1, with D uncertain. From germline, CDR1 is MDHEN and CDR2 SYDVKM. This CDR3 has 15 amino acids. The V end lost 3 bases, the J end lost 6 bases, and 15 bases lay between the germline ends. The chain's CDR3 is CASSFPAIFGNEQFF. CDR3 nucleotides: TGTGCCAGCAGTTTCCCGGCCATCTTCGGCAATGAGCAGTTCTTC.

This chain joins TRBV7-2 and TRBJ2-1, with D maybe TRBD1 (6 bases). This CDR3 is built from 15 residues. V shed 3 bases and J shed 3 bases, with 12 bases lying between them. Germline V gene data show CDR1 as SGHTA and CDR2 as FQGNSA. The CDR3 sequence: CASSFRAGVYNEQFF. The CDR3 nucleotides are TGTGCCAGCAGCTTTAGGGCAGGGGTCTACAATGAGCAGTTCTTC. The variable domain in full, with the rest retrieved from reference TRBV7-2 and TRBJ2-1, is GAGVSQSPSNKVTEKGKDVELRCDPISGHTALYWYRQSLGQGLEFLIYFQGNSAPDKSGLPSDRFSAERTGGSVSTLTIQRTQQEDSAVYLCASSFRAGVYNEQFFGPGTRLTVL.

In its sample, this clone was seen once. The chain recombines TRBV11-2 with TRBJ2-7; TRBD2 matches 8 bases. The V gene's germline CDR1 is SGHAT and CDR2 FQNNGV. The CDR3 covers 16 residues. Losses at the gene ends were 2 bases for V and 2 bases for J; bases not matched to a gene: 8. Written as DNA, the CDR3 is TGTGCCAGCAGCTTAACGCTCCCGGGACTAGCCTACGAGCAGTACTTC. As protein: CASSLTLPGLAYEQYF.

J is TRBJ2-1 and V is TRBV27, with a weak D call TRBD2 (6 bases). Per germline, CDR1 MNHEY and CDR2 SMNVEV (reference sequence). CDR3 length: 12 amino acids. Between the trimmed V and J ends, which lost 2 bases and 7 bases, there was a span of 6 bases. In DNA form, the CDR3 reads TGTGCCAGCAGTTTAGGGGGGAATGAGCAGTTCTTC. Its protein is CASSLGGNEQFF.

The chain employs TRBV19 and TRBJ1-6, with 8 bases fitting TRBD1. With V trimmed by 4 bases and J by 4 bases, 0 bases remained unmatched. CDR1 and CDR2 from the germline V gene are LNHDA and SQIVND (reference sequence). The CDR3 totals 14 residues. The CDR3 DNA reads TGTGCCAGTAGTAGACAGGGGTATAATTCACCCCTCCACTTT. It is translated as CASSRQGYNSPLHF.

The rearrangement uses TRBV25-1 and TRBJ2-5, with a possible D match to TRBD2 (6 bases). Germline CDR1 MGHDK, CDR2 SYGVNS. The V end was cut by 5 bases, the J end by 4 bases, with 14 bases between. The length of the CDR3 is 14 residues. CDR3 amino acids: CASSWPRLGETQYF. DNA of the CDR3: TGTGCCAGCAGTTGGCCCCGACTAGGAGAGACCCAGTACTTC.

J is TRBJ2-7 and V is TRBV4-3, with a possible D match to TRBD2 (6 bases). The CDR3 sequence is 18 residues long. Per the germline V gene, CDR1 is LGHNA and CDR2 is YSLEER. Between the trimmed V and J ends, which lost 0 bases and 2 bases, there was a span of 20 bases. In DNA form, the CDR3 reads TGCGCCAGCAGCCAAGATTTTATGTCGGCGGGAAACCCCTACGAGCAGTACTTC. This translates into CASSQDFMSAGNPYEQYF.